A selection of T cell receptor beta chains follows, all from one sample in a study of patients and donors after allogeneic stem cell transplantation. TCRdb re-called the RT-PCR reads with MiXCR, one entry per CDR3 protein. The sample lists around 240,000 distinct CDR3 sequences, roughly 15% occurring once. The specimen was blood, either unsorted or a sorted T cell fraction (not recorded which). The source is a human donor who was either an allogeneic HSCT recipient or a stem cell or donor lymphocyte infusion donor (not recorded which). It is not recorded whose cells these are; they may come from a transplant donor. The conserved cysteine and the conserved F or W are not part of the CDR3 here.

j_call,v_call,cdr3_aa
TRBJ2-7,TRBV20-1,SARPGDEQY
TRBJ1-4,TRBV30,AWSLGRVFNEKLF
TRBJ2-7,TRBV20-1,SARREYEQY
TRBJ1-1,TRBV11-1,ASSLIQGDTEAF
TRBJ1-6,TRBV7-9,ASSQGDYNSPLH
TRBJ2-2,TRBV7-8,ASSQRAGSGLANTGELF
TRBJ2-1,TRBV19,ASRGDFTGHNEQF
TRBJ2-2,TRBV5-1,ASTPRVGDTGELF
TRBJ2-1,TRBV2,ATTGDNSYNEQF
TRBJ2-1,TRBV6-5,ASSYTSGGANEQF
TRBJ1-2,TRBV3-1,ASSQDIYGYT
TRBJ1-2,TRBV27,ASSLSSRGGSGYT
TRBJ2-2,TRBV14,ASSQDWGTGELF
TRBJ2-7,TRBV3-1,ASSRTEGYEQY
TRBJ1-1,TRBV11-1,ASSLLGGPWGSNTEAF
TRBJ2-5,TRBV18,ASSPPGQGRETQY
TRBJ2-1,TRBV20-1,SAKSNPGLYNEQF
TRBJ1-2,TRBV2,ASSARQGRDGYT
TRBJ2-3,TRBV3-1,ASSQDVETSTDTQY
TRBJ2-2,TRBV12-3/TRBV12-4,ASKRNTGELF
TRBJ2-2,TRBV5-5,ASGSGWAKDTGELF
TRBJ2-7,TRBV20-1,SASDRGSSGY
TRBJ1-2,TRBV4-3,ASSQAAGVGYGYT
TRBJ2-5,TRBV25-1,ASSPATAYQETQY
TRBJ2-1,TRBV5-5,ASSLGGAGGRYEQF
TRBJ2-3,TRBV20-1,SATGNTVGALADTQY
TRBJ2-3,TRBV27,ASSTRDSTDTQY
TRBJ2-3,TRBV18,ASSTNTDTQY
TRBJ1-1,TRBV30,AWRETWTVNTEAF
TRBJ2-1,TRBV5-6,ASSRTRDRVNEQF
TRBJ2-3,TRBV19,ASSRSGTPTDTQY
TRBJ2-2,TRBV15,ATSRNRAANTGELF
TRBJ2-7,TRBV5-6,ASSLPGEGATDEQY
TRBJ2-7,TRBV7-9,ASSLTGDPSRQYEQY
TRBJ2-1,TRBV5-1,ASSLKSPGHEQF
TRBJ2-3,TRBV6-1,ASSVLWYTDTQY
TRBJ2-7,TRBV5-1,ASSQGLPAYEQY
TRBJ2-5,TRBV4-2,ASSQEGRTGGLETQY
TRBJ2-7,TRBV5-1,ASSSQSRYEQY
TRBJ2-7,TRBV5-1,ASTLAGGPAEQY
TRBJ2-3,TRBV7-9,ASSLSGGVDTQY